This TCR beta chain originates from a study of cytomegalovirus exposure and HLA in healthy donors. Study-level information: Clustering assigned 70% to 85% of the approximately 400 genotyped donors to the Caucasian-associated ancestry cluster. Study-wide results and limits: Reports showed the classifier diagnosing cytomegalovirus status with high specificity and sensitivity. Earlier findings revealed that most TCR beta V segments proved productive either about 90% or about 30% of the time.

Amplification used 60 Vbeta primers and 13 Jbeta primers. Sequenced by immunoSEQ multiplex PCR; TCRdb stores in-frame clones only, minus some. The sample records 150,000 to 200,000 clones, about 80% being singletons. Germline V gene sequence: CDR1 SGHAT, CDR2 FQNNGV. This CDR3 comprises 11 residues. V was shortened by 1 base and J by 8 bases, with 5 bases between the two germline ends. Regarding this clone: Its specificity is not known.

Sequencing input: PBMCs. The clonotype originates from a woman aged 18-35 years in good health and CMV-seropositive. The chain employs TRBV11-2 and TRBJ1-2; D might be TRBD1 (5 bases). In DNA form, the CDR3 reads TGTGCCAGCAGCTTAGGGGGCGGCTACACCTTC. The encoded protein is CASSLGGGYTF.